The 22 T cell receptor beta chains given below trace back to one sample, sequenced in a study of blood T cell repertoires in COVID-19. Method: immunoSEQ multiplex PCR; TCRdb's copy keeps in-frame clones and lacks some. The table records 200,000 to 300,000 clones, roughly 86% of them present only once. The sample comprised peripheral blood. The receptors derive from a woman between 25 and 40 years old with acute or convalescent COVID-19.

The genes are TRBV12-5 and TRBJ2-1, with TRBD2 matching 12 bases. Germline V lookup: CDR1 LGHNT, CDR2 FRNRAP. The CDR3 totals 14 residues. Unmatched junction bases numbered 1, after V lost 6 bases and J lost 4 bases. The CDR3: CASGLAGGYNEQFF. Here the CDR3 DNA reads TGTGCTAGTGGGCTAGCGGGAGGGTACAATGAGCAGTTCTTC. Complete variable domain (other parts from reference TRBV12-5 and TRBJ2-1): DARVTQTPRHKVTEMGQEVTMRCQPILGHNTVFWYRQTMMQGLELLAYFRNRAPLDDSGMPKDRFSAEMPDATLATLKIQPSEPRDSAVYFCASGLAGGYNEQFFGPGTRLTVL.

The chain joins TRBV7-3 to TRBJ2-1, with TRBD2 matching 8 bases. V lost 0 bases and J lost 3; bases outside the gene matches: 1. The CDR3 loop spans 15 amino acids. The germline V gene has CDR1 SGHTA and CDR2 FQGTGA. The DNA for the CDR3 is TGTGCCAGCAGCTTAACGGCGGGGGGCTACAATGAGCAGTTCTTC. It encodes CASSLTAGGYNEQFF. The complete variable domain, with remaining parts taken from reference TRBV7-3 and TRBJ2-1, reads GAGVSQTPSNKVTEKGKYVELRCDPISGHTALYWYRQSLGQGPEFLIYFQGTGAADDSGLPNDRFFAVRPEGSVSTLKIQRTERGDSAVYLCASSLTAGGYNEQFFGPGTRLTVL.

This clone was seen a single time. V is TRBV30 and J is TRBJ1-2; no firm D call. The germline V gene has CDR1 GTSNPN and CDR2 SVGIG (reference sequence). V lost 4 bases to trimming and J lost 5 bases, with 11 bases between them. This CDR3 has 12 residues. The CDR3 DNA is TGTGCCTGGAAGGACTCCTTTTATGGCTACACCTTC. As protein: CAWKDSFYGYTF.

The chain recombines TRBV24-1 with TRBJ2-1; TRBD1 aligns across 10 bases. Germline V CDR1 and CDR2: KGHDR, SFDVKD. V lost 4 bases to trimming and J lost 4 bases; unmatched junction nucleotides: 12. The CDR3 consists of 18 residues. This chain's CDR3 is CATSDSTAPGQGYNEQFF. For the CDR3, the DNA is TGTGCCACCAGTGACTCGACTGCTCCGGGACAGGGGTACAATGAGCAGTTCTTC.

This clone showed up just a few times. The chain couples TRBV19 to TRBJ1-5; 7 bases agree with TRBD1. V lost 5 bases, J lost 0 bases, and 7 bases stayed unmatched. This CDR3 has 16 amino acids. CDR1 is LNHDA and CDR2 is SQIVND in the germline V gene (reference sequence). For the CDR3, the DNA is TGTGCCAGTAGTCCCTTGGGACAGTATAGCAATCAGCCCCAGCATTTT. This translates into CASSPLGQYSNQPQHF.

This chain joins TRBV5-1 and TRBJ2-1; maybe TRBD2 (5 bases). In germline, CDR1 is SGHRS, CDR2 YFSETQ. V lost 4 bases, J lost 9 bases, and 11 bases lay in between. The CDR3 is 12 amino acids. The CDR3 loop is CASSHDEGEQFF. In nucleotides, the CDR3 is TGCGCCAGCAGCCACGACGAGGGTGAGCAGTTCTTC.

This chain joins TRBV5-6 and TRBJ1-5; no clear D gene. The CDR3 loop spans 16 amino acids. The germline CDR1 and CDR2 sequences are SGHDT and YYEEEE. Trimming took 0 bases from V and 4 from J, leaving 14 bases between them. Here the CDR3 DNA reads TGTGCCAGCAGCTTGGCGGACGGGTCGGGGAATCAGCCCCAGCATTTT. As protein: CASSLADGSGNQPQHF.

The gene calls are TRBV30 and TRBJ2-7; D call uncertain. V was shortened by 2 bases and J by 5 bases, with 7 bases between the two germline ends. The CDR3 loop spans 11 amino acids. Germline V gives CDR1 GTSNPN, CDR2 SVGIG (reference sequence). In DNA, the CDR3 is TGTGCCTGGAGTCCCCTCCACGAGCAGTACTTC. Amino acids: CAWSPLHEQYF.

CDR3 nucleotides: TGTGCCAGCAGCCGTAGCGGGGTTCCCACAGATACGCAGTATTTT. This gives the protein CASSRSGVPTDTQYF. The rearrangement links TRBV6-5 to TRBJ2-3; TRBD2 matches at 8 bases. Germline loops: CDR1 MNHEY, CDR2 SVGAGI. The CDR3 loop spans 15 amino acids. Trimming cost V 6 bases and J 2 bases; bases outside gene matches: 7.

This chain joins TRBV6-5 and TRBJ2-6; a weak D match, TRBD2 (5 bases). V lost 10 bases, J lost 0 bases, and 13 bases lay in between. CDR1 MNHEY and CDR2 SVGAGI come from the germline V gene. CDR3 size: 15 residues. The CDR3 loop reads CATNGVLSGANVLTF. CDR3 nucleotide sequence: TGTGCCACCAACGGGGTCCTCTCTGGGGCCAACGTCCTGACTTTC.

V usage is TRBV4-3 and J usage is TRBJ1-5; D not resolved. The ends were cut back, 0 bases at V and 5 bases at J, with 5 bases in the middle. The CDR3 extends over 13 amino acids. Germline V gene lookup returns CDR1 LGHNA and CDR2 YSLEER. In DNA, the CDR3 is TGCGCCAGCAGCCAAGATTTCGATCAGCCCCAGCATTTT. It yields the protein CASSQDFDQPQHF.

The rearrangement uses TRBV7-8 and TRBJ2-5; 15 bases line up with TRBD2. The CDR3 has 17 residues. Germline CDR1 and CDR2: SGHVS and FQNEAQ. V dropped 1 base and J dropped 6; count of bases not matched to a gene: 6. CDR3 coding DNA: TGTGCCAGCAGCTTAGAAATAGGGACTAGCGGGAGGAAGACCCAGTACTTC. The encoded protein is CASSLEIGTSGRKTQYF.

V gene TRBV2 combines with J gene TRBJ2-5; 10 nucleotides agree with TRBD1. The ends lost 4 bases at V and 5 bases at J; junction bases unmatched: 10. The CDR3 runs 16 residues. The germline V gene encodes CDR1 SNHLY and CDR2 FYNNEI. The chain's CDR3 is CASSVLRTGGQETQYF. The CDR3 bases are TGTGCCAGCAGTGTTCTGAGGACAGGGGGTCAGGAGACCCAGTACTTC.

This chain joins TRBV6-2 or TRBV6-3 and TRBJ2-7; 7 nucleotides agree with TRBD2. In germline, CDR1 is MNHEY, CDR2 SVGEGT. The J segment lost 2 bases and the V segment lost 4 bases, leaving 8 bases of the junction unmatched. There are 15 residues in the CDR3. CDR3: CASSSGGSRAYEQYF. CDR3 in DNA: TGTGCCAGCAGTTCGGGAGGTTCTCGGGCCTACGAGCAGTACTTC.

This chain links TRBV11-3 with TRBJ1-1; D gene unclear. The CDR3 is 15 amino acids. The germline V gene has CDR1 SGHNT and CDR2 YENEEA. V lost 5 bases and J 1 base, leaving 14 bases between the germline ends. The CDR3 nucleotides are TGTGCCAGCAGCCGACGCTCGGACTGGAACACTGAAGCTTTCTTT. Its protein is CASSRRSDWNTEAFF.

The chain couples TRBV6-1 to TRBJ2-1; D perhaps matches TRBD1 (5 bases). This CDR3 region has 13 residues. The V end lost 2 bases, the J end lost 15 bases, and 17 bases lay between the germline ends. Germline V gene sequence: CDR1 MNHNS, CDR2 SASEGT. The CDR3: CASSENSQAGRFF. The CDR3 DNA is TGTGCCAGCAGTGAAAATTCGCAGGCAGGGCGGTTCTTC.

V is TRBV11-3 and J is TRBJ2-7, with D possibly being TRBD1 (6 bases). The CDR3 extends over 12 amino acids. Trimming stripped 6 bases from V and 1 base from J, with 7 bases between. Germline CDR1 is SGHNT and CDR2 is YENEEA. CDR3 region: CASSGQSYEQYF. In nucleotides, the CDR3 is TGTGCCAGCAGTGGACAGTCCTACGAGCAGTACTTC.

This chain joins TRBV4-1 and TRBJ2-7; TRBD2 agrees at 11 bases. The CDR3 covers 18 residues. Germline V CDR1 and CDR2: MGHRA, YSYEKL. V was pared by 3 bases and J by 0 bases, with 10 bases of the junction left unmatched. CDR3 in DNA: TGCGCCAGCAGCCAGATGATTCGCGGGACTAGCGGCTCCTACGAGCAGTACTTC. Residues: CASSQMIRGTSGSYEQYF.

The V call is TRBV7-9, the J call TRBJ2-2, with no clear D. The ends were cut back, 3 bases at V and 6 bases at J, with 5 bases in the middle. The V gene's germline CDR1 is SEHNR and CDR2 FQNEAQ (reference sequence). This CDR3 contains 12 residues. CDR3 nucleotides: TGTGCCAGCAGCTTTCTATCCGGGGAGCTGTTTTTT. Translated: CASSFLSGELFF.

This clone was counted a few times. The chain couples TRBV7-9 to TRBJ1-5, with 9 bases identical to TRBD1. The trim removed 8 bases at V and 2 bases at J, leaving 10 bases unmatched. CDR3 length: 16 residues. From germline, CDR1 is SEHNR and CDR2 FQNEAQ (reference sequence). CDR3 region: CASATGQGGGNQPQHF. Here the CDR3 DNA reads TGTGCCAGCGCCACGGGACAGGGTGGGGGCAATCAGCCCCAGCATTTT.

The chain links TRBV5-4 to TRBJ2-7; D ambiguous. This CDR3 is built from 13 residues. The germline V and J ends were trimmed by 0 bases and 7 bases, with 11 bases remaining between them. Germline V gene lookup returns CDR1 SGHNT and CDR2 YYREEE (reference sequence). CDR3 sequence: CASSLGLEFEQYF. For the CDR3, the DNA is TGTGCCAGCAGCTTGGGGCTAGAATTTGAGCAGTACTTC.

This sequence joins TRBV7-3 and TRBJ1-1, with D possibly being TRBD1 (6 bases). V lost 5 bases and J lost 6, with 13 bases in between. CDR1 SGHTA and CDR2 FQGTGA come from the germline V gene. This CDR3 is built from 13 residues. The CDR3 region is CASSASTGSEAFF. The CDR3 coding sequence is TGTGCCAGCAGCGCATCCACAGGGTCTGAAGCTTTCTTT.